This note documents a single T cell receptor beta chain sequence. This clone came up once. Its antigen remains undetermined. No base qualities exist here, and no much larger clone lies one base off it. The data are from a study of cytomegalovirus exposure and HLA in healthy donors (dated by TCRdb to 2016 to 2017). General notes on the study: An earlier analysis of several hundred of the donors reported 276 Gb of sequence data and 120 million or so unique TCR beta sequences from about 179 million T cells. To predict cytomegalovirus infection status, the study combined high-throughput TCR immunosequencing, statistical association of individual TCRs with disease status, and machine learning. Along with the roughly 670-subject first cohort, a separate validation cohort of 120 different subjects was used. A later analysis re-examined previously published TCR beta repertoires from 500 to 700 donors and added high-resolution HLA genotyping to investigate patterns of TCR occurrence. An earlier analysis of approximately 500 of the donors applied high-throughput TCR beta sequencing to assess whether each TCR beta V gene segment acted as functional or pseudogenic. The T cell repertoires of several hundred subjects were profiled by immunosequencing and related to cytomegalovirus serostatus. HLA typing included class I and class II loci at four-digit resolution. Across some 400 genotyped donors of the cohort, an average of about 240,000 unique TCR beta nucleotide sequences per donor were sequenced, and about a sixth of those sequences were non-productive. The study aimed to test whether cataloging public T cell receptors could reveal signatures of past pathogen exposure. Typing coverage varied by locus: about 620-630 donors for A, B, C, DRB1 and DQB1; more than 500 for DQA1; more than 600 for DPA1; 450 to 480 for DPB1. Roughly 300 gigabases of sequencing data and 91 million or so unique TCR sequences made up an early release that covered fewer than 650 HLA-typed donors. Rather than drawing on any new phenotypic data, the later analysis identified candidate immune exposures from TCR beta sequences and the way those sequences occurred across donors. Every discovery cohort repertoire had been produced on one sequencing platform. Of the 398 genotyped donors, approximately 83% fell in the genetic ancestry cluster associated with self-reported Caucasian donors. Donor age, sex, ethnicity and CMV serostatus were compiled alongside the repertoire data. A later genetic analysis took genome-wide SNP genotypes for about 55% of the 666 donors and used that subset as a discovery cohort. Because of strong linkage in the cohort, 5 or 6 DR-DQ haplotypes were treated as single units for association and clustering. What the study reported, not specific to this receptor: The sequencing pipeline was judged likely to have produced a cluster of highly shared sequence variants as a technical artifact. In vitro tests confirmed that three of the cytomegalovirus-associated TCR beta chains recognize cytomegalovirus antigens. CMV serostatus was the only immune exposure information available for the cohort. In a later analysis, most CMV-associated TCR beta chains were found to appear HLA-restricted, with HLA associations seemingly driven largely by CMV exposure. According to the authors, the approach could potentially be generalized to other disease states and immunological phenotypes. In an earlier analysis of about 540 of the donors, most TCR beta V segments were observed in productive rearrangements about 87% or about 30% of the time, broadly matching IMGT annotations. A later analysis associated roughly 17,000 TCR beta sequences with specific HLA alleles at a false discovery rate of 0.05. According to a later genetic analysis, donors in an Asian-associated ancestry cluster had fewer N-insertions in productive TCRs than the approximately 650-donor mean. Linkage disequilibrium might explain the correlated functional status among segregating V segments, but an unknown experimental factor could not be excluded. A later analysis reported that several top co-occurrence clusters appeared linked to parvovirus B19, influenza, CMV and Epstein-Barr virus. When HLA alleles, especially DR and DQ, strongly co-occurred, attributing TCR associations to individual alleles was difficult. In this cohort, only TCR beta chains were sequenced, and detectable features were limited by the absence of alpha or paired-chain data. Some IMGT-functional V segments, including TRBV6-2 and TRBV6-3, could not be told apart with the 87-base-pair reads, so those segments were excluded. V-gene and J-gene trimming of TCR beta chains was associated with a missense DCLRE1C variant in a later genetic analysis, and the association was replicated in an independent cohort. A later analysis found that HLA-associated TCR beta chains were more clonally expanded and had lower generation probabilities than equally common non-associated chains. The study listed approximately 150 TCR beta chains as associated with cytomegalovirus. Most TCR sequences were seen in very few donors, while some public TCRs were found in many individuals. Cytomegalovirus status was reported to be diagnosed by the classifier with high specificity and sensitivity in both the original and validation cohorts. Sequencing depth was assumed to be roughly uniform across donors in the presence/absence analyses, though that assumption may not hold. A further reported finding was that TCR beta sequences accurately predicted the HLA-A and HLA-B alleles for most subjects in the first cohort. According to a later analysis, TCR association rates differed among HLA loci, with DRB1 alleles showing the most associated TCRs and HLA-C alleles showing the fewest. Because counts were too low, more than 15 rarely observed V segments, including chromosome 9 orphons, were left out of the earlier analysis of a few hundred of the donors. Because HLA typing was unavailable for some donors at each locus, only the typed subset was used in association tests.

Libraries were constructed by the immunoSEQ multiplex PCR assay. The multiplex PCR relied on a mix of 60 forward primers for TCR Vbeta segments and 13 reverse primers for TCR Jbeta segments. The CDR3 region of rearranged TCR beta genes was amplified from genomic DNA by a multiplex PCR assay. On the Illumina HiSeq System, the amplified TCR beta libraries were sequenced as 87-base-pair reads. Per the source publication's procedure: In a later analysis, tens of millions of unique TCR beta chains were counted across the roughly 610 repertoires, and roughly 11 million of these chains were shared by at least two donors. Raw reads were error-corrected and collapsed into unique sequences by a nearest-neighbor algorithm in which closely related sequences were merged to remove PCR and sequencing errors. To assign V, D and J gene segments, CDR3 sequences were aligned to IMGT reference sequences. For a sequence to be retained, a match of at least six nucleotides to both a V gene segment and a J gene segment was required. Rearrangements were called productive when the CDR3 lacked stop codons and stayed in frame with V and J; all others were non-productive. Following IMGT convention, CDR3 was defined as the stretch from the second conserved V-encoded cysteine to the conserved J-encoded phenylalanine. The earlier analysis of about 620 of the donors excluded sequences that lacked an unambiguous match to a single V gene segment. An earlier analysis of a few hundred of the donors called V segments functional above 56.7% productive rearrangements and segregating when the between-donor standard deviation exceeded 5%. To diagnose cytomegalovirus status from the catalog of TCR beta chain sequences, a statistical classification framework was built. A later analysis assigned V and J genes by comparing TCR nucleotide sequences with IMGT/GENE-DB human TR gene sequences. A later analysis assigned CDR3 sequences and most-parsimonious VDJ recombination scenarios with the TCRdist pipeline. A later analysis defined each TCR beta chain by its CDR3 amino acid sequence plus V-gene family, and excluded reads lacking a unique V-gene family. To address suspected cross-contamination and a sequencing artifact, a later analysis removed around 590 highly shared, low-generation-probability nucleotide sequences. In a later analysis, a clonal expansion index for each public chain was calculated from normalized within-repertoire ranks of inferred template counts. Generation probabilities in a later analysis came from a VDJ recombination model fitted to out-of-frame rearrangements, and those results were checked against IGoR. In a later analysis, TCR-TCR, TCR-HLA and TCR-CMV co-occurrence was scored with hypergeometric tests, and a repertoire-size bias correction was applied to TCR pairs. To estimate false discovery rates, a later analysis permuted the HLA or CMV assignments 20 times. In a later analysis, co-occurring TCRs were grouped using DBSCAN, and TCRdist sequence similarity was added for clustering within HLA-allele-positive subsets. Repertoires with fewer than 30,000 or more than 120,000 public chains, plus five repertoires with anomalous nucleotide sharing, were excluded from co-occurrence clustering. This is the immuneACCESS table as TCRdb keeps it, with only in-frame sequences that have V and J called. A part of the clones is gone; compared with another copy, unresolved V genes explain less than half, and the rest is unexplained. The V and J calls and clone size are taken from that table; D and trimming were inferred from the DNA. The sample includes about 160,000 clones, with around 80% observed a single time. Jointly, the top ten make up around 2.5% of the sample.

CDR1 and CDR2 are read off the germline V gene as SQVTM and ANQGSEA. Its CDR3 holds 14 amino acids, cysteine through phenylalanine. This entry keeps only the CDR3 DNA: 42 bases, framed from base 1. V is pared back by 6 bases and J by 0 bases, with 12 bases lying between the germline termini. The cohort comprised hundreds of healthy bone marrow donors. Cohort members were all nominally healthy when sampled, although unrecorded immune exposures were likely present. The donor was CMV seronegative and was included in the group of several hundred seronegative cohort members. Every donor gave a peripheral blood sample, and the peripheral blood mononuclear cells from that sample were used for TCR beta sequencing. Genomic DNA extraction from the blood cell samples was performed with the Qiagen DNeasy Blood Extraction Kit.

This clonotype originated in a female donor in good health and CMV-seronegative. The V and J segments used are TRBV29-1 and TRBJ2-4, and TRBD1 may be the D gene, going by 5 matching bases. Sequencing input: PBMCs. The nucleotide sequence is TGCAGCGTCTCGACAGACCTAGCCAAAAACATTCAGTACTTC. This sequence encodes CSVSTDLAKNIQYF.